The rows below give T cell receptor beta chains drawn from one sample of a study of OX40 agonist ivuxolimab in advanced cancers. Some clones are missing from TCRdb's copy, which holds only in-frame ones; the method was immunoSEQ multiplex PCR. The table lists some 32,000 clones, approximately 81% of them singletons. This sample comprised CD4+ or CD8+ T cells sorted from blood, obtained in a trial of the OX40 agonist ivuxolimab. These receptors all come from an adult with an advanced solid tumor such as melanoma, head and neck, liver or kidney cancer. Each CDR3 is given with its conserved first and last residue. D genes are given only for firm matches. The size entry is marked missing in some rows and otherwise reads once, few, many or a size class.

v_call	j_call	clone_size	d_call	cdr3_nt	cdr3_aa
TRBV11-3	TRBJ2-3	NA	NA	TGTGCCAGTTTACGCCGGTTATTGGGGGATACGCAGTATTTT	CASLRRLLGDTQYF
TRBV2	TRBJ2-7	NA	NA	TGTGCCAGCAGGCCGCGGGATTACGCCTACGAGCAGTACTTC	CASRPRDYAYEQYF
TRBV2	TRBJ2-7	NA	TRBD2	TGTGCCAGCAGTGAGACTAGCGGGAGTTACGAGCAGTACTTC	CASSETSGSYEQYF
TRBV7-7	TRBJ2-2	NA	TRBD2	TGTGCCAGCAGCCCCTTAACCGGGACTAGCGGTAGCACCGGGGAGCTGTTTTTT	CASSPLTGTSGSTGELFF
TRBV5-4	TRBJ1-1	NA	NA	TGTGCCAGCAGCTTGGACATCGAGAACACTGAAGCTTTCTTT	CASSLDIENTEAFF
TRBV15	TRBJ2-3	NA	NA	TGTGCCACCAGCAGAGAGGACGGACCCCTCGCAGATACGCAGTATTTT	CATSREDGPLADTQYF
TRBV28	TRBJ2-1	NA	TRBD2	TGTGCCAGCGGAACTAGCGGGCGCAATGAGCAGTTCTTC	CASGTSGRNEQFF
TRBV9	TRBJ2-7	once	TRBD2	TGTGCCAGCAGCGGCCGGACTAGCTTTGGTGAGCAGTACTTC	CASSGRTSFGEQYF
TRBV5-1	TRBJ2-4	few	TRBD1	TGCGCCAGCAGCACCTCCGGGACAGGGGTAAACATTCAGTACTTC	CASSTSGTGVNIQYF
TRBV27	TRBJ2-1	NA	TRBD2	TGTGCCAGCAGTATCGGGGGGGTCTCCTACAATGAGCAGTTCTTC	CASSIGGVSYNEQFF
TRBV6-1	TRBJ2-7	NA	TRBD1	TGTGCCAGCAGTGAGGCCGAGGGGACAGGGTCCTACGAGCAGTACTTC	CASSEAEGTGSYEQYF
TRBV6-5	TRBJ2-7	few	NA	TGTGCCAGCAAGAGGGCCGATGAACGCGAGCAGTACTTC	CASKRADEREQYF
TRBV6-6	TRBJ1-2	once	NA	TGTGCCAGCAGTTACGCGTTGGGCTACACCTTC	CASSYALGYTF
TRBV7-9	TRBJ2-3	NA	TRBD2	TGTGCCAGCAGCCCGAAAGAAGCGGGGTGGAAAGCAGATACGCAGTATTTT	CASSPKEAGWKADTQYF
TRBV4-1	TRBJ1-4	NA	NA	TGCGCCAGCAGCCAGACGGACAGTGGGGCTAATGAAAAACTGTTTTTT	CASSQTDSGANEKLFF
TRBV27	TRBJ2-7	NA	NA	TGTGCCAGCAGTTTTAGAAGGACCTACGAGCAGTACTTC	CASSFRRTYEQYF
TRBV30	TRBJ1-2	NA	TRBD1	TGTGCCTGGGAAAACCCCGGGACAGCTTATGGCTACACCTTC	CAWENPGTAYGYTF
TRBV9	TRBJ1-1	NA	NA	TGTGCCAGCAGCGTACGGGTCAACACTGAAGCTTTCTTT	CASSVRVNTEAFF
TRBV9	TRBJ2-1	NA	TRBD2	TGTGCCAGCAGGGGCTTGACTAGCGGGAGCTGGGGTGAGCAGTTCTTC	CASRGLTSGSWGEQFF
TRBV2	TRBJ2-7	once	TRBD1	TGTGCCAGCACCCTGGGACAGTTGGTGTACGAGCAGTACTTC	CASTLGQLVYEQYF
TRBV9	TRBJ2-5	NA	TRBD2	TGTGCCAGCAGCGGGACTAGCGGGGGGGGCCATACCCAGTACTTC	CASSGTSGGGHTQYF
TRBV7-2	TRBJ2-3	NA	TRBD2	TGTGCCAGCAGCGAGGGGACTAGCGGGGGCAGAGATACGCAGTATTTT	CASSEGTSGGRDTQYF
TRBV29-1	TRBJ2-3	NA	TRBD1	TGCAGCGTTGAAGGAGTCTGGGACAGTCGAACTAGCACAGATACGCAGTATTTT	CSVEGVWDSRTSTDTQYF
TRBV27	TRBJ1-2	NA	TRBD1	TGTGCCAGCAGTTCCACCGGGACAGCTTATGGCTACACCTTC	CASSSTGTAYGYTF
TRBV4-3	TRBJ1-5	NA	NA	TGCGCCAGCAGCCAAGGGGCCTGGAGCAATCAGCCCCAGCATTTT	CASSQGAWSNQPQHF
TRBV6-5	TRBJ2-7	NA	TRBD1	TGTGCCAGCAGTCACGGACAGGCCTACGAGCAGTACTTC	CASSHGQAYEQYF
TRBV19	TRBJ2-5	once	TRBD2	TGTGCCAGTAGTAAGCGGGAGCACCTGGAGACCCAGTACTTC	CASSKREHLETQYF
TRBV13	TRBJ1-5	once	NA	TGTGCCAGCAGCTCAACCCGACAGGCCAATCAGCCCCAGCATTTT	CASSSTRQANQPQHF
TRBV7-8	TRBJ2-7	NA	NA	TGTGCCAGCAGCTCTTTAGCGGTAGGCTCCTACGAGCAGTACTTC	CASSSLAVGSYEQYF
TRBV28	TRBJ1-5	NA	NA	TGTGCCAGCAGTTTAGAGAGGGTGGGCAATCAGCCCCAGCATTTT	CASSLERVGNQPQHF
TRBV5-1	TRBJ2-3	NA	NA	TGCGCCAGCAGCTTGAGGGAGGAGAGGAAAGATACGCAGTATTTT	CASSLREERKDTQYF
TRBV9	TRBJ1-1	NA	NA	TGTGCCAGCAGCGGGGGAATTTCCGAGTGGGAAGAAGCTTTCTTT	CASSGGISEWEEAFF
TRBV7-7	TRBJ2-2	once	NA	TGTGCTAGCAGCCCGGAGGCGAACACCGGGGAGCTGTTTTTT	CASSPEANTGELFF
TRBV9	TRBJ1-4	NA	NA	TGTGCCAGCAGCGCCCCTTGGCAGGGAGGCGAAAAACTGTTTTTT	CASSAPWQGGEKLFF
TRBV9	TRBJ2-1	NA	TRBD1	TGTGCCAGCAGCGACGACAGGGGTGAGCAGTTCTTC	CASSDDRGEQFF
TRBV7-3	TRBJ1-1	NA	NA	TGTGCCAGCAGCTTAATGAACACTGAAGCTTTCTTT	CASSLMNTEAFF
TRBV6-5	TRBJ2-7	once	NA	TGTGCCATTCAGGCAGGGTACGAGCAGTACTTC	CAIQAGYEQYF
TRBV7-9	TRBJ2-7	NA	NA	TGTGCCAGCAGCCCTGCACAGGGTAGCCACGAGCAGTACTTC	CASSPAQGSHEQYF
TRBV27	TRBJ2-7	once	NA	TGTGCCAGCAGTCCCCGAGACAGGAGCTCCTACGAGCAGTACTTC	CASSPRDRSSYEQYF
TRBV15	TRBJ2-7	NA	TRBD1	TGTGCCACCAGCAGAGATCGGACAGGTTCCTACGAGCAGTACTTC	CATSRDRTGSYEQYF
TRBV12-5	TRBJ2-7	NA	TRBD1	TGTGCTAGTGGTTTGGTAGAGCAGGGGGCTATAGCCTACGAGCAGTACTTC	CASGLVEQGAIAYEQYF
TRBV15	TRBJ1-5	NA	NA	TGTGCCACCAGCAGAGTAGGGGGGCTGAATCAGCCCCAGCATTTT	CATSRVGGLNQPQHF
TRBV5-6	TRBJ2-1	few	NA	TGTGCCAGCAGCTCAACCTCCTACAATGAGCAGTTCTTC	CASSSTSYNEQFF
TRBV7-2	TRBJ2-1	once	TRBD2	TGTGCCAGCAGCTTACGAACTAGCGGGAGTGTGAATGAGCAGTTCTTC	CASSLRTSGSVNEQFF
TRBV10-3	TRBJ2-3	NA	NA	TGTGCCATCAGTGAGTTTGGGTTTGGCACAGATACGCAGTATTTT	CAISEFGFGTDTQYF
TRBV9	TRBJ2-3	NA	NA	TGTGCCAGCAGCCCTCGAAGGCCTTTTACCAGAGATACGCAGTATTTT	CASSPRRPFTRDTQYF
TRBV19	TRBJ2-7	few	NA	TGTGCCAGTACCCCCTGGGCAGGGAGCTCGGAAGAGCAGTACTTC	CASTPWAGSSEEQYF